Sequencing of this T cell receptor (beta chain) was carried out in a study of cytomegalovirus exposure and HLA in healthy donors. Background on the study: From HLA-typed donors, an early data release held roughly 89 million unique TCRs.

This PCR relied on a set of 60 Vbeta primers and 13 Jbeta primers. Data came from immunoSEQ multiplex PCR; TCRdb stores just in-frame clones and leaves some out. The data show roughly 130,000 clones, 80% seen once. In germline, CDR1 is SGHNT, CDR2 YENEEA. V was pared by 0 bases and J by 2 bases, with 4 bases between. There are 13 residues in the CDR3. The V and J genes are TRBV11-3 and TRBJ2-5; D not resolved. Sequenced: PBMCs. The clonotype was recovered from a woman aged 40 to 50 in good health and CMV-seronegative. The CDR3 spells CASSLETQETQYF. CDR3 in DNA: TGTGCCAGCAGCTTAGAGACTCAAGAGACCCAGTACTTC.